This T cell receptor beta chain derives from a study of cytomegalovirus exposure and HLA in healthy donors. Overall study: The 110 or so validation repertoires used a platform that matched the one used for the roughly 700 first-cohort repertoires, as a later analysis reported.

In regard to this clone: Its antigen is unidentified.

Study results and limitations: Diagnosis of cytomegalovirus status made by the classifier reportedly showed high specificity and sensitivity. Usually a TCR sequence was rare, but some public TCRs were found in many donors. Researchers counted 150 to 200 TCR beta chains as cytomegalovirus-associated.

Trimming took 5 bases from V and 3 from J, leaving 11 bases between them. The CDR3 is made up of 15 amino acids. Per the germline V gene, CDR1 is SGHVS and CDR2 is FNYEAQ. Measured with immunoSEQ multiplex PCR; TCRdb has only the in-frame clones, and not every one. This table holds tens of thousands of clones, around 94% found once. The source material was PBMCs. The receptor was derived from a woman under 30 in good health and CMV-seropositive. This rearrangement joins TRBV7-6 to TRBJ1-6; possible D gene TRBD1, 6 bases. The CDR3 nucleotides read TGTGCCAGCAGCACCACAGGGTTCTATAATTCACCCCTCCACTTT. This codes for CASSTTGFYNSPLHF. The complete variable domain, with remaining parts taken from reference TRBV7-6 and TRBJ1-6, reads GAGVSQSPRYKVTKRGQDVALRCDPISGHVSLYWYRQALGQGPEFLTYFNYEAQQDKSGLPNDRFSAERPEGSISTLTIQRTEQRDSAMYRCASSTTGFYNSPLHFGNGTRLTVT.